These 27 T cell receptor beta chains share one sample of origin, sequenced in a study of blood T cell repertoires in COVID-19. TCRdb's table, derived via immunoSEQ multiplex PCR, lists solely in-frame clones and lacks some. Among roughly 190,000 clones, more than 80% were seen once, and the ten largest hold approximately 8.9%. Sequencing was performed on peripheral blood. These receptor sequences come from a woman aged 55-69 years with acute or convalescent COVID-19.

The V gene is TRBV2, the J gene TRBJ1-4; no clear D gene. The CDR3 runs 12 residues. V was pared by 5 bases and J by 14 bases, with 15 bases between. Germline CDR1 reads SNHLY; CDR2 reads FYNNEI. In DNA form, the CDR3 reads TGTGCCAGCAGTCTCGGGGAAATGAGGCTGTTTTTT. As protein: CASSLGEMRLFF.

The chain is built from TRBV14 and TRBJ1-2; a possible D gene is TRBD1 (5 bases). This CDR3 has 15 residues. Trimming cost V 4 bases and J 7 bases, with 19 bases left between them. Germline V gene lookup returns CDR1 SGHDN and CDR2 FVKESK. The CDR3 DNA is TGTGCCAGCAGCCCAATCATAGCAGCGGGGCTTGGCTACACCTTC. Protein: CASSPIIAAGLGYTF.

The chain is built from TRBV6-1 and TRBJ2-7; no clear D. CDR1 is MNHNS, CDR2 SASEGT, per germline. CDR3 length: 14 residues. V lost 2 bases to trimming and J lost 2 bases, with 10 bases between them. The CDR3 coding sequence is TGTGCCAGCAGTGAAACTGGGCTCCCCTACGAGCAGTACGTC. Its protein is CASSETGLPYEQYV.

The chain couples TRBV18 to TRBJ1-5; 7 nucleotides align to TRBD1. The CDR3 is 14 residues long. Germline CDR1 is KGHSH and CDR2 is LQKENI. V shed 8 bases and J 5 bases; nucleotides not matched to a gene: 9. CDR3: CASGTIQGDQPQHF. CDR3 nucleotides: TGTGCCAGCGGGACGATCCAGGGGGATCAGCCCCAGCATTTT. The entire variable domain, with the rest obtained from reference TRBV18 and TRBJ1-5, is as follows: NAGVMQNPRHLVRRRGQEARLRCSPMKGHSHVYWYRQLPEEGLKFMVYLQKENIIDESGMPKERFSAEFPKEGPSILRIQQVVRGDSAAYFCASGTIQGDQPQHFGDGTRLSIL.

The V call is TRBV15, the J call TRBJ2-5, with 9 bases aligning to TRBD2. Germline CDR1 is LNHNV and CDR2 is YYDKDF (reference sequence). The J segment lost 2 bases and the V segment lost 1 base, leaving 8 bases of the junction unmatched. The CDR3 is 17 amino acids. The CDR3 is CATSRAPAGGSQETQYF. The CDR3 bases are TGTGCCACCAGCAGAGCCCCAGCGGGAGGATCACAAGAGACCCAGTACTTC.

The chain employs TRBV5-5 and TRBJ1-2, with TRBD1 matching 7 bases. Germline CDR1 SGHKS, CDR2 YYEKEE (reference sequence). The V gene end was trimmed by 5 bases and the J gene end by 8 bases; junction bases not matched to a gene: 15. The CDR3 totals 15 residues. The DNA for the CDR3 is TGTGCCAGCAGTGTTCAAGTAGGGGGCGCTGAGGGCTACACCTTC. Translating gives CASSVQVGGAEGYTF.

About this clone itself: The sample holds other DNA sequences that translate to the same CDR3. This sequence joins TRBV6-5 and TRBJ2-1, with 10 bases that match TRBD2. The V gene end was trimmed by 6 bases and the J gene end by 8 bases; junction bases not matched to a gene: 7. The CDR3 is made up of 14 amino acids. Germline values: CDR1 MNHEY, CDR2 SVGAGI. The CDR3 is CASSLAGVVDEQFF. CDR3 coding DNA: TGTGCCAGCAGCCTAGCGGGAGTGGTCGATGAGCAGTTCTTC.

The CDR3 here is CASSNQGVPQETQYF. The DNA for the CDR3 is TGTGCCAGCTCGAACCAGGGGGTACCTCAAGAGACCCAGTACTTC. The chain couples TRBV18 to TRBJ2-5; 7 bases agree with TRBD1. V dropped 6 bases and J dropped 2; count of bases not matched to a gene: 9. CDR1 is KGHSH and CDR2 is LQKENI in the germline V gene. The CDR3 spans 15 residues. Together with reference TRBV18 and TRBJ2-5, the CDR3 gives the full variable domain: NAGVMQNPRHLVRRRGQEARLRCSPMKGHSHVYWYRQLPEEGLKFMVYLQKENIIDESGMPKERFSAEFPKEGPSILRIQQVVRGDSAAYFCASSNQGVPQETQYFGPGTRLLVL.

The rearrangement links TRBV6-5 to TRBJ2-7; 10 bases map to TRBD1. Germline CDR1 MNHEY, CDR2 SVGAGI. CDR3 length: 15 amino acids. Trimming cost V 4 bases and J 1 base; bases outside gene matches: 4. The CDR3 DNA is TGTGCCAGCAGTTCGCCGGGACAGGGGTCCTACGAGCAGTACTTC. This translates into CASSSPGQGSYEQYF.

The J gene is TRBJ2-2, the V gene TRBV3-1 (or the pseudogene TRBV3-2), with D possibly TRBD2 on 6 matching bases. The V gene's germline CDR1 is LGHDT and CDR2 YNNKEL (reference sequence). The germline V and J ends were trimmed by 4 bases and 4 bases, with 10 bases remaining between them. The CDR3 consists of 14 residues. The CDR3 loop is CASSPWEATGELFF. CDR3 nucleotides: TGTGCCAGCAGCCCGTGGGAGGCCACCGGGGAGCTGTTTTTT.

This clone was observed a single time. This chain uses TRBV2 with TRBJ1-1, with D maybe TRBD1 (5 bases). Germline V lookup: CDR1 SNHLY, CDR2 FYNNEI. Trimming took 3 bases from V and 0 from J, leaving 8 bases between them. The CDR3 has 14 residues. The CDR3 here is CASSDRGLNTEAFF. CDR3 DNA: TGTGCCAGCAGTGATCGGGGGTTGAACACTGAAGCTTTCTTT. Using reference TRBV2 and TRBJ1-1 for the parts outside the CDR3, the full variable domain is EPEVTQTPSHQVTQMGQEVILRCVPISNHLYFYWYRQILGQKVEFLVSFYNNEISEKSEIFDDQFSVERPDGSNFTLKIRSTKLEDSAMYFCASSDRGLNTEAFFGQGTRLTVV.

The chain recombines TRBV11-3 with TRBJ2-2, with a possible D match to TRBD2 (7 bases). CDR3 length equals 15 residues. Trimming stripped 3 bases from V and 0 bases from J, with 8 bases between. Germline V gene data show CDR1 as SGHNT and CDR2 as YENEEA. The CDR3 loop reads CASSFGGPNTGELFF. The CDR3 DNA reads TGTGCCAGCAGCTTCGGGGGGCCGAACACCGGGGAGCTGTTTTTT.

The CDR3 sequence is CASSEDGRETGDYGYTF. In nucleotides, the CDR3 is TGTGCCAGCAGTGAAGATGGAAGGGAGACAGGGGACTATGGCTACACCTTC. The rearrangement uses TRBV25-1 and TRBJ1-2; 8 positions match TRBD1. After removal of 2 bases from V and 3 bases from J, the junction contained 11 bases not matched to a gene. CDR1 is MGHDK, CDR2 SYGVNS, per germline. The length of the CDR3 is 17 residues.

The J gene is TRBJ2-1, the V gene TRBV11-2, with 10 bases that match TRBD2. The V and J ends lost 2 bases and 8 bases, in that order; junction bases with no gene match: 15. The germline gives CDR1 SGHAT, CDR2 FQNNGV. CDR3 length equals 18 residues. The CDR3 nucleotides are TGTGCCAGCAGCTTACTGAGCGGGAGGGCCATAGCTTTCTATGAGCAGTTCTTC. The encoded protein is CASSLLSGRAIAFYEQFF. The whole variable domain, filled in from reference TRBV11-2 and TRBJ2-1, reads EAGVAQSPRYKIIEKRQSVAFWCNPISGHATLYWYQQILGQGPKLLIQFQNNGVVDDSQLPKDRFSAERLKGVDSTLKIQPAKLEDSAVYLCASSLLSGRAIAFYEQFFGPGTRLTVL.

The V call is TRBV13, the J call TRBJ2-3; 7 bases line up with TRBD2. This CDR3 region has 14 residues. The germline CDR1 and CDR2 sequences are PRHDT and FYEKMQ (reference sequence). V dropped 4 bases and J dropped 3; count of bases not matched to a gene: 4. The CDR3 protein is CASSSYGGTDTQYF. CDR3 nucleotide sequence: TGTGCCAGCAGCTCCTACGGGGGGACAGATACGCAGTATTTT.

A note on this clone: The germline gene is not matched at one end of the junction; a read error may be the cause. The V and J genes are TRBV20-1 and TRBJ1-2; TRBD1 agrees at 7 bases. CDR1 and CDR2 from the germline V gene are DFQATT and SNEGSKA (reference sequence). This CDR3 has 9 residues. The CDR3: CSAREQGSF. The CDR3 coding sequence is TGCAGTGCTAGAGAACAGGGGTCCTTC.

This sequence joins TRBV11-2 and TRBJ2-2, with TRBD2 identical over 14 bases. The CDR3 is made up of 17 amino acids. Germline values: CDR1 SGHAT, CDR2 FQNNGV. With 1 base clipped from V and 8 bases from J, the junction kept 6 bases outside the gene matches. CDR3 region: CASSLGGLAGGSGELFF. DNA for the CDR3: TGTGCCAGCAGCTTAGGCGGACTAGCGGGAGGTTCGGGGGAGCTGTTTTTT.

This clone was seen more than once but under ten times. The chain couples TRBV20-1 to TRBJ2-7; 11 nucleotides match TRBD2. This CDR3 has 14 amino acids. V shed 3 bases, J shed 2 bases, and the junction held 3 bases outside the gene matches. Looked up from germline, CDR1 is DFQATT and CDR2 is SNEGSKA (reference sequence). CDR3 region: CSASGLAGTYEQYF. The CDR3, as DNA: TGCAGTGCTAGTGGACTAGCGGGCACCTACGAGCAGTACTTC.

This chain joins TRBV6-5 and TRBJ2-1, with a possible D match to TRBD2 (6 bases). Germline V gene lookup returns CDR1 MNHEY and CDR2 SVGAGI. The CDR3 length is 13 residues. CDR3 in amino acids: CGRGDSIHNEQFF. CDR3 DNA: TGTGGGAGAGGGGACTCCATTCACAATGAGCAGTTCTTC.

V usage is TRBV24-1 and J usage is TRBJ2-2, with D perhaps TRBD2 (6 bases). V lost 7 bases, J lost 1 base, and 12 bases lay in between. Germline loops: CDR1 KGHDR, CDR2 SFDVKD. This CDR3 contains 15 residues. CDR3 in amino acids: CATRGGKLNTGELFF. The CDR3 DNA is TGTGCCACCAGGGGGGGTAAACTGAACACCGGGGAGCTGTTTTTT.

CDR3 in amino acids: CASSLDGYGYTF. As DNA, the CDR3 is TGTGCCAGCAGCTTAGACGGGTACGGCTACACCTTC. The V and J genes are TRBV11-2 and TRBJ1-2; no definite D call. CDR3 length: 12 residues. Germline V gene sequence: CDR1 SGHAT, CDR2 FQNNGV. Trimming cost V 0 bases and J 8 bases, with 7 bases left between them.

The CDR3 nucleotides are TGTGCCAGCAGCTATCGGACAGCCGGGGCTACCCAGTACTTC. It encodes CASSYRTAGATQYF. V usage is TRBV5-6 and J usage is TRBJ2-5; D is perhaps TRBD1 (6 bases). Per the germline V gene, CDR1 is SGHDT and CDR2 is YYEEEE. V was trimmed by 3 bases and J by 8 bases, leaving 17 bases between them. The CDR3 is 14 amino acids.

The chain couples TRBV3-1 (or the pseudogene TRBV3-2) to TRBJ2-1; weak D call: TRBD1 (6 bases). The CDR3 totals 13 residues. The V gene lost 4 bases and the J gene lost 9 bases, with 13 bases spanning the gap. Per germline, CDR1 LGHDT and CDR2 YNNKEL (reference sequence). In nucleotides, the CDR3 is TGTGCCAGCAGCCCACAGGGTCTGACTGAGCAGTTCTTC. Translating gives CASSPQGLTEQFF.

The CDR3 reads CASSQFQAFF. The CDR3 DNA reads as TGTGCCAGCAGTCAATTTCAAGCTTTCTTT. The chain couples TRBV28 to TRBJ1-1; no clear D. The CDR3 loop spans 10 amino acids. Germline CDR1 reads MDHEN; CDR2 reads SYDVKM. V lost 5 bases to trimming and J lost 9 bases, with 7 bases between them. Full variable domain (remainder filled in from reference TRBV28 and TRBJ1-1): DVKVTQSSRYLVKRTGEKVFLECVQDMDHENMFWYRQDPGLGLRLIYFSYDVKMKEKGDIPEGYSVSREKKERFSLILESASTNQTSMYLCASSQFQAFFGQGTRLTVV.

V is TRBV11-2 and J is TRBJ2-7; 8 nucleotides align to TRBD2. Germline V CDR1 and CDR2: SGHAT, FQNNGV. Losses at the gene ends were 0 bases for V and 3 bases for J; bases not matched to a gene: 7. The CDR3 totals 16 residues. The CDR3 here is CASSLEALAGYYEQYF. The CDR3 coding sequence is TGTGCCAGCAGCTTAGAAGCTCTAGCGGGTTACTACGAGCAGTACTTC. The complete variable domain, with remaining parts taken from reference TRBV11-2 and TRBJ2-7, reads EAGVAQSPRYKIIEKRQSVAFWCNPISGHATLYWYQQILGQGPKLLIQFQNNGVVDDSQLPKDRFSAERLKGVDSTLKIQPAKLEDSAVYLCASSLEALAGYYEQYFGPGTRLTVT.

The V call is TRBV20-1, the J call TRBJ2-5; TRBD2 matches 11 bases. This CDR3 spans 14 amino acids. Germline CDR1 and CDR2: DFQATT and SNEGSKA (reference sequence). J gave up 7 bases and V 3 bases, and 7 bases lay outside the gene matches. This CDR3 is CSASLAGGAGTQYF. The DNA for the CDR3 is TGCAGTGCTAGTCTAGCGGGAGGTGCCGGGACCCAGTACTTC.

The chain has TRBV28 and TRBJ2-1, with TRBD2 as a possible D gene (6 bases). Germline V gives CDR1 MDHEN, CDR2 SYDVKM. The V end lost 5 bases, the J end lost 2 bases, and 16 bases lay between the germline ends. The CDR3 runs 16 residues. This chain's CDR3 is CASSAPRGRTYNEQFF. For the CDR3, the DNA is TGTGCCAGCAGTGCTCCGCGGGGCCGTACCTACAATGAGCAGTTCTTC.